Shown below are 26 T cell receptor beta chains from a single sample sequenced in a study of radiotherapy plus CTLA-4 blockade in lung cancer. The protocol was immunoSEQ multiplex PCR, while the TCRdb copy is restricted to in-frame clones and leaves out a portion. In the table there are 50,000 to 60,000 clones, roughly 80% of which are singletons. This specimen consisted of peripheral blood, obtained from a patient treated with radiotherapy plus ipilimumab. The receptors derive from a human donor with non-small cell lung cancer who had a complete response to radiotherapy plus ipilimumab.

The chain carries TRBV10-3 and TRBJ2-3; 7 nucleotides line up with TRBD1. The CDR3 covers 14 residues. Unmatched junction bases numbered 2, after V lost 4 bases and J lost 1 base. Germline loops: CDR1 ENHRY, CDR2 SYGVKD. CDR3 in amino acids: CAISVGTGTDTQYF. CDR3 bases: TGTGCCATCAGTGTGGGGACAGGCACAGATACGCAGTATTTT.

The chain is built from TRBV11-3 and TRBJ2-5, with 8 bases lining up with TRBD2. J gave up 13 bases and V 0 bases, and 10 bases lay outside the gene matches. Germline loops: CDR1 SGHNT, CDR2 YENEEA. The CDR3 has 14 residues. CDR3 sequence (DNA): TGTGCCAGCAGCTTAGAGGCGGGGGGCGGGGGTTTGTACTTC. Encoded protein: CASSLEAGGGGLYF.

V usage is TRBV25-1 and J usage is TRBJ2-3, with TRBD2 matching over 7 bases. This CDR3 has 15 amino acids. Per germline, CDR1 MGHDK and CDR2 SYGVNS. The V gene end was trimmed by 8 bases and the J gene end by 2 bases; junction bases not matched to a gene: 10. The CDR3 DNA follows: TGTGCCAGCCGGGAGGAGCCAGGGTCCACAGATACGCAGTATTTT. The encoded protein is CASREEPGSTDTQYF.

The J gene is TRBJ2-1, the V gene TRBV30, with TRBD1 matching over 9 bases. V lost 2 bases to trimming and J lost 8 bases; unmatched junction nucleotides: 4. Germline CDR1 reads GTSNPN; CDR2 reads SVGIG (reference sequence). This CDR3 is built from 13 residues. The CDR3 here is CAWSKDRGHEQFF. The CDR3 nucleotides are TGTGCCTGGAGTAAGGACAGGGGCCATGAGCAGTTCTTC.

This chain links TRBV6-5 with TRBJ1-3; 7 nucleotides agree with TRBD1. Unmatched junction bases numbered 3, after V lost 5 bases and J lost 2 bases. This CDR3 region has 14 residues. CDR1 and CDR2 from the germline V gene are MNHEY and SVGAGI. CDR3 residues: CASSRQGPGNTIYF. The DNA of the CDR3 is TGTGCCAGCAGTCGACAGGGCCCTGGAAACACCATATATTTT.

The gene calls are TRBV5-1 and TRBJ1-1, with TRBD1 matching over 8 bases. In germline, CDR1 is SGHRS, CDR2 YFSETQ. V lost 4 bases and J lost 5; bases outside the gene matches: 22. The CDR3 is 19 amino acids. This chain's CDR3 is CASSPGLVKDRVKSTEAFF. For the CDR3, the DNA is TGCGCCAGCAGCCCGGGTCTGGTCAAGGACAGGGTGAAATCGACTGAAGCTTTCTTT.

CDR3: CASSLGGRGQPQHF. The CDR3 nucleotides read TGTGCCAGCTCACTGGGGGGGCGGGGACAGCCCCAGCATTTT. The rearrangement uses TRBV18 and TRBJ1-5, with D possibly matching TRBD1 (6 bases). The CDR3 consists of 14 residues. V was trimmed by 4 bases and J by 7 bases, leaving 14 bases between them. Germline-derived CDR1 and CDR2 are KGHSH and LQKENI.

V gene TRBV7-2 combines with J gene TRBJ2-5, with D perhaps matching TRBD2 (5 bases). This CDR3 has 11 amino acids. Germline CDR1 is SGHTA and CDR2 is FQGNSA. V was clipped by 5 bases and J by 5 bases, with 6 bases between them. The DNA for the CDR3 is TGTGCCAGCAGCGAGCGGGAGACCCAGTACTTC. Protein sequence: CASSERETQYF.

The chain links TRBV9 to TRBJ2-3; 8 bases are a match to TRBD2. V trimming: 0 bases; J trimming: 2 bases; junction bases outside the gene matches: 8. This CDR3 is 17 amino acids long. CDR1 and CDR2 from the germline V gene are SGDLS and YYNGEE. The CDR3 reads CASSVADWTSYTDTQYF. The CDR3, as DNA: TGTGCCAGCAGCGTAGCCGACTGGACTAGCTACACAGATACGCAGTATTTT.

The chain couples TRBV7-2 to TRBJ1-5, with unresolved D. The CDR3 length is 15 residues. The V end was cut by 0 bases, the J end by 3 bases, with 9 bases between. Germline assignment: CDR1 SGHTA and CDR2 FQGNSA. The CDR3 is CASSLAWEPNQPQHF. Written as DNA, the CDR3 is TGTGCCAGCAGCTTAGCCTGGGAGCCCAATCAGCCCCAGCATTTT.

This sequence joins TRBV6-5 and TRBJ1-2, with TRBD1 matching 9 bases. V was pared by 6 bases and J by 8 bases, with 7 bases of the junction left unmatched. This CDR3 is 13 amino acids long. Germline CDR1 MNHEY, CDR2 SVGAGI. CDR3 protein: CASRPDRGRGYTF. CDR3 sequence (DNA): TGTGCCAGCAGACCGGACAGGGGTAGAGGCTACACCTTC.

The chain combines TRBV6-1 with TRBJ2-7; 7 bases match TRBD2. CDR1 is MNHNS and CDR2 is SASEGT in the germline V gene. The length of the CDR3 is 15 residues. The trim removed 7 bases at V and 5 bases at J, leaving 14 bases unmatched. CDR3 loop: CASNGEAGRDDEQYF. The CDR3 DNA sequence: TGTGCCAGCAATGGGGAGGCGGGGAGGGACGACGAGCAGTACTTC.

The genes are TRBV5-6 and TRBJ2-1; TRBD2 agrees at 7 bases. V shed 3 bases, J shed 10 bases, and the junction held 16 bases outside the gene matches. The CDR3 totals 16 residues. Germline V gene data show CDR1 as SGHDT and CDR2 as YYEEEE. The CDR3: CASSWRTRLATKEQFF. The CDR3 DNA reads as TGTGCCAGCAGCTGGAGGACTAGACTAGCCACAAAGGAGCAGTTCTTC.

The chain uses TRBV11-3 and TRBJ2-1; 8 nucleotides match TRBD1. V trimming: 5 bases; J trimming: 8 bases; junction bases outside the gene matches: 14. Germline CDR1 and CDR2: SGHNT and YENEEA. The CDR3 length is 16 residues. This CDR3 is CASSLRAQGANDEQFF. In DNA, the CDR3 is TGTGCCAGCAGCCTAAGGGCCCAGGGGGCGAATGATGAGCAGTTCTTC.

CDR3 coding DNA: TGTGCCAGCAGCACCAGGGACTACGAGCAGTACGTC. Protein sequence: CASSTRDYEQYV. The rearrangement uses TRBV28 and TRBJ2-7, with a weak D call TRBD1 (5 bases). CDR1 is MDHEN, CDR2 SYDVKM, per germline. Trimming stripped 6 bases from V and 3 bases from J, with 9 bases between. The CDR3 is 12 amino acids.

In its sample, this clone was seen once. For the CDR3, the DNA is TGTGCCAGCACCCGTGAGTCCGAGACCCAGTACTTC. Translation: CASTRESETQYF. The J gene is TRBJ2-5, the V gene TRBV7-2; D unclear. V was shortened by 7 bases and J by 5 bases, with 11 bases between the two germline ends. Germline CDR1 reads SGHTA; CDR2 reads FQGNSA. The CDR3 covers 12 residues.

This clone showed up just once. The chain is built from TRBV5-6 and TRBJ2-7, with TRBD1 identical over 8 bases. Germline CDR1 SGHDT, CDR2 YYEEEE. There are 15 residues in the CDR3. The V segment lost 6 bases and the J segment 2 bases; nucleotides outside the gene matches: 10. CDR3 residues: CASTPWDRRTYEQYF. The CDR3 DNA reads TGTGCCAGCACCCCTTGGGACAGGCGAACCTACGAGCAGTACTTC.

The J gene is TRBJ1-5, the V gene TRBV2; D remains unclear. V gave up 5 bases and J gave up 0 bases, with 11 bases separating them. CDR1 is SNHLY and CDR2 is FYNNEI in the germline V gene. The CDR3 covers 15 residues. For the CDR3, the DNA is TGTGCCAGCAGTCGAGTGCTCTATAGCAATCAGCCCCAGCATTTT. Its protein product is CASSRVLYSNQPQHF.

V usage is TRBV4-1 and J usage is TRBJ1-2; TRBD1 agrees at 10 bases. CDR3 length: 16 amino acids. From germline, CDR1 is MGHRA and CDR2 YSYEKL. With V trimmed by 4 bases and J by 5 bases, 10 bases remained unmatched. The CDR3 is CASSPGTGASGYGYTF. CDR3 bases: TGCGCCAGCAGCCCCGGGACAGGGGCCTCTGGGTATGGCTACACCTTC.

V usage is TRBV5-1 and J usage is TRBJ1-2, with D possibly TRBD1 on 6 matching bases. The CDR3 spans 14 residues. Germline assignment: CDR1 SGHRS and CDR2 YFSETQ. Trimming took off 6 bases at V and 2 bases at J, with 14 bases between the two ends. The CDR3 DNA sequence: TGCGCCAGCAAATCAACAGGGATCAACTATGGCTACACCTTC. As protein: CASKSTGINYGYTF. The full variable domain, in which reference TRBV5-1 and TRBJ1-2 provide the parts outside the CDR3, is KAGVTQTPRYLIKTRGQQVTLSCSPISGHRSVSWYQQTPGQGLQFLFEYFSETQRNKGNFPGRFSGRQFSNSRSEMNVSTLELGDSALYLCASKSTGINYGYTFGSGTRLTVV.

This chain links TRBV19 with TRBJ2-3; 7 nucleotides align to TRBD1. This CDR3 comprises 13 residues. Germline trimming cut 9 bases from V and 2 bases from J; bases unmatched to any gene: 5. CDR1 LNHDA and CDR2 SQIVND come from the germline V gene (reference sequence). CDR3 nucleotide sequence: TGTGCCAGCCGGGACAGCCCCACAGATACGCAGTATTTT. Its translation is CASRDSPTDTQYF.

Only a few counts were recorded for this clone. J is TRBJ1-2 and V is TRBV19, with 9 positions matching TRBD1. The CDR3 totals 13 residues. Germline lookup yields CDR1 LNHDA and CDR2 SQIVND (reference sequence). V lost 6 bases to trimming and J lost 7 bases; unmatched junction nucleotides: 6. The CDR3 DNA sequence: TGTGCCAGTAGCAGACAGGGGGATAGTGGCTACACCTTC. It is translated as CASSRQGDSGYTF. Variable domain in full (rest from reference TRBV19 and TRBJ1-2): DGGITQSPKYLFRKEGQNVTLSCEQNLNHDAMYWYRQDPGQGLRLIYYSQIVNDFQKGDIAEGYSVSREKKESFPLTVTSAQKNPTAFYLCASSRQGDSGYTFGSGTRLTVV.

The chain employs TRBV30 and TRBJ1-2; D might be TRBD1 (6 bases). This CDR3 is built from 15 residues. Germline V gene lookup returns CDR1 GTSNPN and CDR2 SVGIG (reference sequence). Between the trimmed V and J ends, which lost 0 bases and 2 bases, there was a span of 13 bases. CDR3 sequence: CAWSVPAGANYGYTF. The CDR3 region has the DNA TGTGCCTGGAGTGTACCGGCAGGGGCCAACTATGGCTACACCTTC.

The chain uses TRBV2 and TRBJ1-5; tentative D call: TRBD1 (6 bases). Germline V CDR1 and CDR2: SNHLY, FYNNEI. CDR3 length equals 12 residues. V lost 7 bases and J 4 bases, leaving 8 bases between the germline ends. Written as DNA, the CDR3 is TGTGCCAGCAACAGGGAGAATCAGCCCCAGCATTTT. Its translation is CASNRENQPQHF.

The chain links TRBV29-1 to TRBJ1-2; D unresolved. Trimming cost V 3 bases and J 6 bases, with 8 bases left between them. Germline-derived CDR1 and CDR2 are SQVTM and ANQGSEA. CDR3 length: 11 amino acids. CDR3 sequence (DNA): TGCAGCGTTGAGAGGGCTCATGGCTACACCTTC. Amino acid sequence: CSVERAHGYTF.

The chain has TRBV7-2 and TRBJ2-7; a weak D match, TRBD1 (5 bases). The CDR3 totals 15 residues. V lost 1 base and J 1 base, leaving 11 bases between the germline ends. Germline CDR1 SGHTA, CDR2 FQGNSA. The CDR3 sequence is CASSLVGLSSYEQYF. DNA of the CDR3: TGTGCCAGCAGCTTAGTGGGGCTTTCATCCTACGAGCAGTACTTC. Full variable domain (outside the CDR3, taken from reference TRBV7-2 and TRBJ2-7): GAGVSQSPSNKVTEKGKDVELRCDPISGHTALYWYRQSLGQGLEFLIYFQGNSAPDKSGLPSDRFSAERTGGSVSTLTIQRTQQEDSAVYLCASSLVGLSSYEQYFGPGTRLTVT.